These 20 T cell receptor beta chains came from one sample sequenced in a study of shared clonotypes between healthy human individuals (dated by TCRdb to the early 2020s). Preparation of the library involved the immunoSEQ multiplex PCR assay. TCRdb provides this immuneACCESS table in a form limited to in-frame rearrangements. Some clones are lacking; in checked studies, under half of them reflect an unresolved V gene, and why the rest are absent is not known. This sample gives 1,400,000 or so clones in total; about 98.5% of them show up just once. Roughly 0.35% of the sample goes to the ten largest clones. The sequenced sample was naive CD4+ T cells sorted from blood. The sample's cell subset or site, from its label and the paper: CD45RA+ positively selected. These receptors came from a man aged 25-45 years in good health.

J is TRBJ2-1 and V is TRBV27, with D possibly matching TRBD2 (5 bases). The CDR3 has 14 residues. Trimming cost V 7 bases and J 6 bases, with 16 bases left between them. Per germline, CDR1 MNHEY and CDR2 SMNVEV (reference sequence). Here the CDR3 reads CASTQGSTGNEQFF. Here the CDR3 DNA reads TGTGCCAGCACCCAAGGGAGTACCGGCAATGAGCAGTTCTTC.

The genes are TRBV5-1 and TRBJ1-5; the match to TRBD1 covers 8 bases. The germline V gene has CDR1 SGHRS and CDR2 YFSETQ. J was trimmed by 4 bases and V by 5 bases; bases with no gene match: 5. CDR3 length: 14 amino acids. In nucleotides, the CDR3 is TGCGCCAGCAGTTATACAGGGGGGAATCAGCCCCAGCATTTT. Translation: CASSYTGGNQPQHF.

CDR3 DNA: TGTGCCAGCAGCGTAAGGCGCCAAATCGCGAACACCGGGGAGCTGTTTTTT. Translation gives CASSVRRQIANTGELFF. The rearrangement links TRBV9 to TRBJ2-2; D is ambiguous. The V and J ends lost 1 base and 0 bases respectively, with 13 bases between them. The V gene's germline CDR1 is SGDLS and CDR2 YYNGEE. This CDR3 has 17 amino acids.

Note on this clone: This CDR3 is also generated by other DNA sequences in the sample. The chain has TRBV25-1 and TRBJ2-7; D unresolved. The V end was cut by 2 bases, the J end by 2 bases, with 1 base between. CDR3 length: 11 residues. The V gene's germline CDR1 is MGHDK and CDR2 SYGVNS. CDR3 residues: CASSEAYEQYF. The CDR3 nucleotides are TGTGCCAGCAGTGAAGCCTACGAGCAGTACTTC.

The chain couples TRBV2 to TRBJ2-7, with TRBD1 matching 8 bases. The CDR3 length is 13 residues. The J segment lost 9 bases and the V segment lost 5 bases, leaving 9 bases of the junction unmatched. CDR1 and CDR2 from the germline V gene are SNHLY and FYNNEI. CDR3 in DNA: TGTGCCAGCAGTAACGACCTCGGGACAGGGCAGTACTTC. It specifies CASSNDLGTGQYF.

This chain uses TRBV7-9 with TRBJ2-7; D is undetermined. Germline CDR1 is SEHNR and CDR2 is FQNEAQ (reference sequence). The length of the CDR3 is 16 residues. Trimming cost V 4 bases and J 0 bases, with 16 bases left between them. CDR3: CASSYTGSYSSYEQYF. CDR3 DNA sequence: TGTGCCAGCAGCTATACCGGGTCTTATAGCTCCTACGAGCAGTACTTC.

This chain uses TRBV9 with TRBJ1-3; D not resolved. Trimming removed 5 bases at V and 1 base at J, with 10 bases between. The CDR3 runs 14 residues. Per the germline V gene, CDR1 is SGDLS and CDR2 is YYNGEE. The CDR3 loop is CASSIPGSGNTIYF. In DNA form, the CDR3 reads TGTGCCAGCAGTATCCCGGGTTCTGGAAACACCATATATTTT.

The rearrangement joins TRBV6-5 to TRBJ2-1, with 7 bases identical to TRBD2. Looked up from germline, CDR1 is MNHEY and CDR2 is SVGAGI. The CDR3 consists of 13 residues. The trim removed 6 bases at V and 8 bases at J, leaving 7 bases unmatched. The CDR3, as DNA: TGTGCCAGCAGCCGGACTAGTTTATATGAGCAGTTCTTC. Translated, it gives CASSRTSLYEQFF.

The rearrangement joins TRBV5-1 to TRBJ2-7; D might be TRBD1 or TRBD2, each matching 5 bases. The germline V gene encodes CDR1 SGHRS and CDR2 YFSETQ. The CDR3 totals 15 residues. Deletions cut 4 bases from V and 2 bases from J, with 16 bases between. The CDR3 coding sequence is TGCGCCAGCAGCCGACAGACTATAGGCCCCTACGAGCAGTACTTC. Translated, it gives CASSRQTIGPYEQYF.

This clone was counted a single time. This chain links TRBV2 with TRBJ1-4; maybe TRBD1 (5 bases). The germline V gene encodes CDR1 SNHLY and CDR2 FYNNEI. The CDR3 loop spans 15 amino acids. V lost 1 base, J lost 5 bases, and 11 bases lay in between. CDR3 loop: CASSEVRGGNEKLFF. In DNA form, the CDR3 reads TGTGCCAGCAGTGAAGTGCGGGGCGGGAATGAAAAACTGTTTTTT.

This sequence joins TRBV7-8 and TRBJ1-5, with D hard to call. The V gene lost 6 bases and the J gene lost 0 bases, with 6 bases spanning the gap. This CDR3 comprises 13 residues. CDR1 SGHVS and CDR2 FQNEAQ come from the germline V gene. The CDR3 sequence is CASREYSNQPQHF. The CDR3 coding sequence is TGTGCCAGCAGGGAGTATAGCAATCAGCCCCAGCATTTT.

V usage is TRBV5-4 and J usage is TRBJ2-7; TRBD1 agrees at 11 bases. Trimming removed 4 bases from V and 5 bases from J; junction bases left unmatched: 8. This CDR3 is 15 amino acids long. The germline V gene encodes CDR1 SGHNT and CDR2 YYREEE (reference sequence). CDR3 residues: CASSPGTGGRHEQYF. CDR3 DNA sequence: TGTGCCAGCAGCCCAGGGACAGGGGGTCGACACGAGCAGTACTTC.

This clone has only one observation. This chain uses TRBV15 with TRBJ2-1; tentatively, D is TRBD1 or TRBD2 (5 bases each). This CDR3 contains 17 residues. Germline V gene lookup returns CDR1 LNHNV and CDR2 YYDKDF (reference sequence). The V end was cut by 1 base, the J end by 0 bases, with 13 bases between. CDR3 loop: CATSRAPAGSSYNEQFF. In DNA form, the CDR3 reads TGTGCCACCAGCAGAGCTCCGGCAGGGAGCTCCTACAATGAGCAGTTCTTC.

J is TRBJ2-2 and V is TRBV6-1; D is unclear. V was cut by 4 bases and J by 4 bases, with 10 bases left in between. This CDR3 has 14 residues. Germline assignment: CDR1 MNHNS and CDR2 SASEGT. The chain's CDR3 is CASSGNDITGELFF. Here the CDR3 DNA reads TGTGCCAGCAGTGGCAACGACATCACCGGGGAGCTGTTTTTT.

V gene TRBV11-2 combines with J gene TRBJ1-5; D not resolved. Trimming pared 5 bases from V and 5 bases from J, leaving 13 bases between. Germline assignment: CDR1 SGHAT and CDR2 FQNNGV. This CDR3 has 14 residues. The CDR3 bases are TGTGCCAGCAGCCCTATCAACACGGATCAGCCCCAGCATTTT. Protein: CASSPINTDQPQHF.

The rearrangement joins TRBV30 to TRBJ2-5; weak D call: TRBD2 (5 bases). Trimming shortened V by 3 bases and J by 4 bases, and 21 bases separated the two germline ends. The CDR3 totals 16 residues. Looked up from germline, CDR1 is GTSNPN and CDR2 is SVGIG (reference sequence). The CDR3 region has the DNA TGTGCCTGGAGGTCCGTCACGGGCCCCCGGGGAGAGACCCAGTACTTC. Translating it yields CAWRSVTGPRGETQYF.

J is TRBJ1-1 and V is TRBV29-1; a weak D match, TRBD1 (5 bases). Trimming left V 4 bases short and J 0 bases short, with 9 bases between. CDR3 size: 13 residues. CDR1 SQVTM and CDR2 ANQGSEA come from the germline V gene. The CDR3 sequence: CSVGGFLNTEAFF. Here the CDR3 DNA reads TGCAGCGTTGGGGGGTTCTTGAACACTGAAGCTTTCTTT.

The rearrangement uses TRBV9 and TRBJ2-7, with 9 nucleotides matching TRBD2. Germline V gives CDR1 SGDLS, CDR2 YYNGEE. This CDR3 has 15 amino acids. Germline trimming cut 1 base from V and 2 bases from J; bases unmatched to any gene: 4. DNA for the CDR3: TGTGCCAGCAGCGTAACCTCTAGCGGGACCTACGAGCAGTACTTC. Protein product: CASSVTSSGTYEQYF.

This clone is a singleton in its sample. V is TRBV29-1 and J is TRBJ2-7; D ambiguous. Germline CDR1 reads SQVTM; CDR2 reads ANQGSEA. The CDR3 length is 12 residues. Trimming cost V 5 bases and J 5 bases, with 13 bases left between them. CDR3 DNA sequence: TGCAGCGTTAGGGCCCTATGGGACGAGCAGTACTTC. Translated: CSVRALWDEQYF.

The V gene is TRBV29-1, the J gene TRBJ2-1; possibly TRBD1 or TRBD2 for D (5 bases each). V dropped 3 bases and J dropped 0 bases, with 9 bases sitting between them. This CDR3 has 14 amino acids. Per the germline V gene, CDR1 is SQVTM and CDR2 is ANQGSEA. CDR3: CSVDGTSSYNEQFF. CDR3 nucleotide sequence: TGCAGCGTTGATGGGACGAGCTCCTACAATGAGCAGTTCTTC.